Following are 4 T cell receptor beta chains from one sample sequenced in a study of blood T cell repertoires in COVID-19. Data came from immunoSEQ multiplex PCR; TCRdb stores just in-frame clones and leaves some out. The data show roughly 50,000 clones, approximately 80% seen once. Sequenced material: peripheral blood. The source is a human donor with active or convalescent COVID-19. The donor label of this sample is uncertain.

The CDR3 bases are TGCAGCGTTGCTGTTTTAGCGGGTTTGGGAGATACGCAGTATTTT. Its protein is CSVAVLAGLGDTQYF. This chain connects TRBV29-1 to TRBJ2-3, with 7 bases fitting TRBD2. The CDR3 has 15 amino acids. J gave up 5 bases and V 4 bases, and 12 bases lay outside the gene matches. Germline V lookup: CDR1 SQVTM, CDR2 ANQGSEA.

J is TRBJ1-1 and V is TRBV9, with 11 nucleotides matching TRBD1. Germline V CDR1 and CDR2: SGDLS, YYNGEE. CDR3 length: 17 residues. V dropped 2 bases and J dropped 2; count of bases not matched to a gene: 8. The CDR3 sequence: CASSVLPGQGGNTEAFF. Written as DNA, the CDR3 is TGTGCCAGCAGCGTCCTCCCGGGACAGGGGGGCAACACTGAAGCTTTCTTT. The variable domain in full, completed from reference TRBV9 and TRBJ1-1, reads DSGVTQTPKHLITATGQRVTLRCSPRSGDLSVYWYQQSLDQGLQFLIQYYNGEERAKGNILERFSAQQFPDLHSELNLSSLELGDSALYFCASSVLPGQGGNTEAFFGQGTRLTVV.

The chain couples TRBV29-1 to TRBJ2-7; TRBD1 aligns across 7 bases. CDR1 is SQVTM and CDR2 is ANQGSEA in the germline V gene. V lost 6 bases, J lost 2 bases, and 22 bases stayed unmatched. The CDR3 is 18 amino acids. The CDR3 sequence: CSVGPIGTATILTYEQYF. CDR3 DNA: TGCAGCGTGGGACCGATAGGGACAGCTACCATTTTAACCTACGAGCAGTACTTC.

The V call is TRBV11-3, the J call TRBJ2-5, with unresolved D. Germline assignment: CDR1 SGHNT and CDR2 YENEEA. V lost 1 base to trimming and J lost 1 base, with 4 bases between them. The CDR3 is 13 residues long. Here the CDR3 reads CASSLGVQETQYF. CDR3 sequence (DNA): TGTGCCAGCAGCTTAGGAGTCCAAGAGACCCAGTACTTC.